Sequencing of this T cell receptor (beta chain) was carried out in a study of shared clonotypes between healthy human individuals. General observations from the study: Clonotypes that were shared across four donors made up approximately 5.1% of naive CD4 clonotypes.

There were no recent acute infections or vaccinations among the donors, who were healthy HIV-negative adults. Trimming cost V 2 bases and J 2 bases; bases outside gene matches: 3. Germline CDR1 and CDR2: LNHDA and SQIVND (reference sequence). The CDR3 spans 15 residues. With regard to this clone: Its antigen is unidentified.

Data came from immunoSEQ multiplex PCR; TCRdb stores just in-frame clones and leaves some out. Among some 2 million clones listed, roughly 95% were seen once. This TCR came from a man aged 18 to 30 in good health. Sequencing used naive CD4+ T cells sorted from blood. Sample subset: CD45RA+ positively selected. The gene calls are TRBV19 and TRBJ1-5, with 7 bases identical to TRBD1. CDR3 protein: CASSINRGGNQPQHF. CDR3 DNA sequence: TGTGCCAGTAGTATAAACAGGGGCGGCAATCAGCCCCAGCATTTT.